The 19 T cell receptor beta chains listed next were all sequenced from one sample in a study of Graves' ophthalmopathy and Graves' hyperthyroidism. The TCR beta CDR3 regions underwent amplification from RNA transcripts. An opening RT-PCR round employed HTBI primers and preceded a second-round multiplex PCR. Each CDR3 protein is one row after TCRdb ran MiXCR on the multiplex PCR reads. The sample comprises roughly 400,000 distinct CDR3 sequences, roughly 15% of which are singletons, and 2.4% rests with the top ten. The specimen was peripheral blood. The receptors stem from an adult woman with stable Graves' hyperthyroidism.

This clonotype was seen at least ten times. The J gene is TRBJ2-7, the V gene TRBV6-2 or TRBV6-3, with a tentative D call TRBD2 (6 bases). The CDR3 consists of 14 residues. The V gene lost 2 bases and the J gene lost 0 bases, with 8 bases spanning the gap. Germline V lookup: CDR1 MNHEY, CDR2 SVGEGT. As DNA, the CDR3 is TGTGCCAGCAGTTACGAGCGGGTCTCCTACGAGCAGTACTTC. This codes for CASSYERVSYEQYF.

Worth noting for this clonotype: A much larger clone sits a single nucleotide away, making a read error possible. The chain couples TRBV29-1 to TRBJ2-5, with 9 bases fitting TRBD1. Germline CDR1 is SQVTM and CDR2 is ANQGSEA. CDR3 length: 14 residues. In DNA form, the CDR3 reads TGCATCGTTGAAGCCAGGACAGGGGAAGAGACCCAGTACTTC. Translation: CIVEARTGEETQYF.

This clonotype was observed many times. The chain employs TRBV28 and TRBJ1-6; 10 nucleotides agree with TRBD1. The V and J ends lost 10 bases and 8 bases, in that order; junction bases with no gene match: 14. CDR1 and CDR2 (germline): MDHEN, SYDVKM. This CDR3 is 16 amino acids long. The CDR3 loop reads CATEGGQGGFDSPLHF. CDR3 in DNA: TGTGCCACCGAAGGAGGACAGGGGGGTTTTGATTCACCCCTCCACTTT.

As regards this clonotype: Sequence at one end of the junction differs from germline and may be a read error. The chain couples TRBV7-6 to TRBJ2-6, with a possible D match to TRBD1 (6 bases). The CDR3 spans 19 residues. The germline V gene has CDR1 SGHVS and CDR2 FNYEAQ. The CDR3 reads CASSLEGTNYYSGADVLTF. In DNA, the CDR3 is TGTGCCAGCAGCTTAGAAGGGACAAACTATTACTCTGGGGCCGACGTCCTGACTTTC.

CDR3: CASRGGGGRETQYF. Here the CDR3 DNA reads TGTGCCAGCAGGGGGGGTGGAGGGCGAGAGACCCAGTACTTC. J is TRBJ2-5 and V is TRBV11-2, with TRBD2 as a possible D gene (6 bases). There are 14 residues in the CDR3. The V end was cut by 6 bases, the J end by 4 bases, with 15 bases between. The germline V gene has CDR1 SGHAT and CDR2 FQNNGV. The full variable domain, its missing parts supplied by reference TRBV11-2 and TRBJ2-5, is EAGVAQSPRYKIIEKRQSVAFWCNPISGHATLYWYQQILGQGPKLLIQFQNNGVVDDSQLPKDRFSAERLKGVDSTLKIQPAKLEDSAVYLCASRGGGGRETQYFGPGTRLLVL.

This clonotype was found many times. The V call is TRBV28, the J call TRBJ1-5; D unresolved. Germline V gene lookup returns CDR1 MDHEN and CDR2 SYDVKM. The CDR3 consists of 14 residues. V was trimmed by 6 bases and J by 1 base, leaving 10 bases between them. As DNA, the CDR3 is TGTGCCAGCAGCACCATATTCAGCAATCAGCCCCAGCATTTT. This encodes CASSTIFSNQPQHF.

Notes on this clonotype: The missing conserved phenylalanine or tryptophan at the end of this CDR3 makes a read error likely. The V and J genes are TRBV10-3 and TRBJ2-7; possible D gene TRBD1, 5 bases. CDR3 length: 13 amino acids. CDR1 is ENHRY, CDR2 SYGVKD, per germline. V was clipped by 7 bases and J by 4 bases, with 14 bases between them. The CDR3 loop is CAINRDSGYEQYS. CDR3 in DNA: TGTGCCATCAATCGTGACAGTGGATACGAGCAGTACTCA.

The table lists this clonotype with a few counts. The chain combines TRBV4-1 with TRBJ2-7, with 7 bases identical to TRBD2. From germline, CDR1 is MGHRA and CDR2 YSYEKL. This CDR3 has 12 residues. Trimming removed 8 bases from V and 5 bases from J; junction bases left unmatched: 6. CDR3 loop: CASGHGGDEQYF. The CDR3 region has the DNA TGCGCCAGCGGGCATGGGGGGGACGAGCAGTACTTC.

The chain employs TRBV2 and TRBJ1-2, with 7 bases lining up with TRBD1. J gave up 0 bases and V 2 bases, and 12 bases lay outside the gene matches. CDR3 length equals 18 residues. CDR1 is SNHLY and CDR2 is FYNNEI in the germline V gene. The CDR3 loop reads CASSETLFQGGSNYGYTF. The DNA of the CDR3 is TGTGCCAGCAGTGAAACGCTATTTCAAGGGGGCTCTAACTATGGCTACACCTTC.

There are many counts of this clonotype. The chain carries TRBV12-3 or TRBV12-4 and TRBJ2-2, with TRBD1 identical over 9 bases. CDR3 size: 15 residues. The junction had 6 bases not matched to a gene; V was cut back by 5 bases and J by 5 bases. CDR3 region: CASSVGTGWTGELFF. The CDR3 DNA follows: TGTGCCAGCAGTGTGGGGACAGGGTGGACCGGGGAGCTGTTTTTT.

This chain connects TRBV11-1 to TRBJ2-7; D remains ambiguous. Germline V gene lookup returns CDR1 SGHAT and CDR2 FQDESV (reference sequence). This CDR3 contains 15 residues. V gave up 4 bases and J gave up 6 bases, with 19 bases separating them. The CDR3 DNA reads TGTGCCAGCAGCTCCCCTCTCGACGAGCCCGTCGAGCAGTACTTC. Protein: CASSSPLDEPVEQYF.

This clonotype occurred many times. V gene TRBV10-3 combines with J gene TRBJ2-7; a weak D match, TRBD2 (6 bases). Trimming took off 6 bases at V and 5 bases at J, with 17 bases between the two ends. The germline V gene encodes CDR1 ENHRY and CDR2 SYGVKD. The CDR3 extends over 14 amino acids. CDR3 sequence reads: CAIRTRDSDDEQYF. Written as DNA, the CDR3 is TGTGCCATCAGAACCCGGGACTCGGACGACGAGCAGTACTTC.

The chain has TRBV6-2 or TRBV6-3 and TRBJ1-6, with a possible D match to TRBD1 (5 bases). Trimming took off 2 bases at V and 7 bases at J, with 24 bases between the two ends. There are 19 residues in the CDR3. Germline V gene sequence: CDR1 MNHEY, CDR2 SVGEGT. The CDR3 DNA is TGTGCCAGCAGTTACCATCTTCCCGGGGCCGTCTCGAAAAATTCACCCCTCCACTTT. Encoded protein: CASSYHLPGAVSKNSPLHF.

This clonotype has at least ten counts. A much larger clone differs by one base, so this may be a read error. J is TRBJ2-5 and V is TRBV29-1, with D unclear. Deletions cut 3 bases from V and 14 bases from J, with 16 bases between. The germline V gene has CDR1 SQVTM and CDR2 ANQGSEA. This CDR3 is built from 11 residues. CDR3 nucleotides: TGCAGCGTTGATATCTCGGGTCCCCCATACTTC. This sequence encodes CSVDISGPPYF.

This clonotype was seen a few times. Since a much larger clone is just one base distant, this may be a read error. The V gene is TRBV11-2, the J gene TRBJ2-2, with D perhaps TRBD2 (7 bases). The length of the CDR3 is 16 residues. V dropped 8 bases and J dropped 9 bases, with 25 bases sitting between them. Germline CDR1 reads SGHAT; CDR2 reads FQNNGV. CDR3 in DNA: TGTGCCAGCGGATTGAGGGGGGGCGCGAGGACCAGGGAGCTGTTTTTT. Translating it yields CASGLRGGARTRELFF.

This clonotype was found many times. This sequence joins TRBV5-5 and TRBJ2-7; D perhaps matches TRBD2 (6 bases). The ends were cut back, 4 bases at V and 2 bases at J, with 13 bases in the middle. The CDR3 has 14 residues. Looked up from germline, CDR1 is SGHKS and CDR2 is YYEKEE (reference sequence). This CDR3 is CASSRETVTYEQYF. The DNA for the CDR3 is TGTGCCAGCAGCCGGGAGACGGTTACCTACGAGCAGTACTTC.

This clonotype was picked up many times. This CDR3 reads CASSFTGIWYTEAFF. The CDR3 DNA sequence: TGTGCCAGCAGTTTCACAGGGATCTGGTACACTGAAGCTTTCTTT. V is TRBV28 and J is TRBJ1-1, with D tentatively TRBD1 (6 bases). In germline, CDR1 is MDHEN, CDR2 SYDVKM. This CDR3 has 15 residues. V dropped 3 bases and J dropped 3 bases, with 14 bases sitting between them.

This clonotype was seen at least ten times. The chain joins TRBV27 to TRBJ2-2, with D tentatively TRBD2 (6 bases). Germline V gene sequence: CDR1 MNHEY, CDR2 SMNVEV (reference sequence). CDR3 size: 16 residues. The V and J ends lost 5 bases and 2 bases respectively, with 15 bases between them. The chain's CDR3 is CASSDLAETNTGELFF. CDR3 DNA sequence: TGTGCCAGCAGTGATTTAGCGGAGACAAACACCGGGGAGCTGTTTTTT.

This clonotype was observed many times. This chain connects TRBV6-1 to TRBJ2-5; no clear D gene. CDR1 and CDR2 (germline): MNHNS, SASEGT. This CDR3 spans 13 amino acids. V was clipped by 6 bases and J by 4 bases, with 12 bases between them. The CDR3 DNA reads TGTGCCAGCAGGGAAAGGGTGGCAGAGACCCAGTACTTC. The encoded protein is CASRERVAETQYF.